Given below is one T cell receptor beta chain in context. Its specificity is not known. These data belong to a study of CXCR3-negative and CXCR3-positive naive CD8 T cells. Libraries were UMI-labeled 5' RACE TRB cDNA. TCRdb reprocessed the 5' RACE reads, keeping one entry per CDR3 protein, no DNA. The data show approximately 100,000 distinct CDR3 sequences, and the top ten clones hold 0.36%. The study's findings and limits: TRBV-TRBJ usage matched between naive CXCR3-negative and CXCR3-positive cells but not between memory cells. Relative to memory CD8+ cells, whose diversity was much lower, both naive subsets had comparably high diversity. Against CXCR3-negative naive cells, CXCR3-positive naive cells showed more hydrophobic TRB CDR3s.

The clonotype comes from a human donor in good health. Some clones in this sample may be carry-over from other donors' samples. The sequenced sample was naive CXCR3+ CD8+ T cells from blood. Subset given: CD45RO-CCR7+CD27+CD95- naive CD8+ T cells expressing CXCR3 (TNR3+).

The CDR3 reads CASSWDRGGRLWDHEQFF. The chain is built from TRBV7-8 and TRBJ2-1; TCRdb reports TRBD1, a call that lacks DNA to check it against. There are 18 residues in the CDR3. Germline V CDR1 and CDR2: SGHVS, FQNEAQ.